A selection of T cell receptor beta chains follows, all from one sample in a study of T cells in Graves' hyperthyroidism and ophthalmopathy. TCRdb recomputed calls from the multiplex PCR reads with MiXCR, one row per CDR3 protein. The top ten hold roughly 8.3% of the sample, which has a few hundred thousand distinct CDR3 sequences, approximately 13% seen once. The sequencing sample was made of blood. Receptors were obtained from a woman in her late teens or twenties with Graves' hyperthyroidism. CDR3s include the opening cysteine and the closing phenylalanine or tryptophan. Fields, in order: J gene, D gene, clone size, V gene, CDR3 DNA, CDR3 protein. The D gene is left open where the match is weak. Only part of the rows carry a size: once, few, many, or a class if the clone is expanded.

TRBJ1-2,-,-,TRBV4-3,TGCGCCAGCAGCCAAGATCAGGGAATAGGCTATGGCTACACCTTC,CASSQDQGIGYGYTF
TRBJ1-4,-,many,TRBV2,TGTGCCAGCAGTGTGAGGAGGGGTATTAATGAAAAACTGTTTTTT,CASSVRRGINEKLFF
TRBJ2-5,-,-,TRBV12-3/TRBV12-4,TGTGCCACAGGACGGGGGATGGAGACCCAGTACTTC,CATGRGMETQYF
TRBJ2-1,-,many,TRBV14,TGTGCCAGCAGTCGGAGGGGTATCTCCTACAATGAGCAGTTCTTC,CASSRRGISYNEQFF
TRBJ2-1,-,few,TRBV18,TGTGCCAGCTCACCCGTAAACAATGAGCAGTTCTTC,CASSPVNNEQFF
TRBJ1-6,-,many,TRBV3-1,TGTGCCAGCAGCGCCAACAGGGCCTCCTATAATTCACCCCTCCACTTT,CASSANRASYNSPLHF
TRBJ2-3,-,few,TRBV9,TGTGCCAGCAGCGTAGAGGGCTCAACTAGCACAGATACGCAGTATTTT,CASSVEGSTSTDTQYF
TRBJ1-1,TRBD1,-,TRBV19,TGTGCCAGTAGTACCGGGACAGGGGGTTTTTACACTGAAGCTTTCTTT,CASSTGTGGFYTEAFF
TRBJ2-7,TRBD2,many,TRBV6-5,TGTGCCAGCAGTTCCTTTAGCGGGAGCGGGTACGAGCAGTACTTC,CASSSFSGSGYEQYF
TRBJ2-1,-,many,TRBV2,TGTGCCAGCTCTTACGGGGTCTATGAGCAGTTCTTC,CASSYGVYEQFF
TRBJ2-3,TRBD2,many,TRBV9,TGTGCCAGCAGCGTAGAGTCTAGCGGGGCGGATACGCAGTATTTT,CASSVESSGADTQYF
TRBJ1-2,TRBD1,-,TRBV6-1,TGTGCCAGCAGTCGACAGGGCCTAAACTATGGCCACACCTTC,CASSRQGLNYGHTF
TRBJ2-7,TRBD1,many,TRBV27,TGTGCCAGCAGAAAAGGACAGGGGGTCTACGAGCAGTACTTC,CASRKGQGVYEQYF
TRBJ2-2,-,-,TRBV27,TGTGCCAGCAGGGGGGGGGCAGTGACGAACACCGGGGAGCTGTTTTTT,CASRGGAVTNTGELFF
TRBJ2-1,-,many,TRBV11-2,TGTGCCAGCAGCTTAGTTCGAGGGGCAGCGGGCAATGAGCAGTTCTTC,CASSLVRGAAGNEQFF
TRBJ2-2,TRBD2,-,TRBV7-9,TGTGCCAGCAGCTTAGTGACTAGCGGACGTACCAGGGAGCTGTTTTTT,CASSLVTSGRTRELFF
TRBJ2-7,-,-,TRBV6-2/TRBV6-3,TGTGCCAGCGGGGGGACCTACGAGCAGTACTTC,CASGGTYEQYF
TRBJ1-2,-,many,TRBV5-8,TGTGCCAGCAGCACATGGCGGGGGGAAGGCTACACCTTC,CASSTWRGEGYTF
TRBJ2-1,-,many,TRBV28,TGTGCCAGCAGTTCCCACGGCTACAATGAGCAGTTCTTC,CASSSHGYNEQFF
TRBJ1-4,-,few,TRBV29-1,TGCAGCACCTCAGCTCTTGGAACTAATGAAAAACTGTTTTTT,CSTSALGTNEKLFF
TRBJ2-3,-,many,TRBV28,TGTGCCAGCAGTCATGGGTGGAGTGAACTCACAGATACGCAGTATTTT,CASSHGWSELTDTQYF
TRBJ1-1,TRBD1,many,TRBV30,TGTGCCTGGTCAGGGGGCCCCACTGAAGCTTTCTTT,CAWSGGPTEAFF
TRBJ2-6,-,-,TRBV7-9,TGTGCCAGCAATCCCTTAGAGGGGTCCTCTGGGGCCAACGTCCTGACTTTC,CASNPLEGSSGANVLTF
TRBJ1-4,-,many,TRBV4-1,TGCGCCAGCAGCCGAGGGGACGTCACGGACGAAAAACTGTTTTTT,CASSRGDVTDEKLFF
TRBJ1-2,-,many,TRBV12-3/TRBV12-4,TGTGCCAGCAGTTTAGCGACCCACGGCTATGGCTACACCTTC,CASSLATHGYGYTF
TRBJ2-3,TRBD1,many,TRBV11-2,TGTGCCAGCAGCCGACGACAGGGGGTTCTTACAGATACGCAGTATTTT,CASSRRQGVLTDTQYF
TRBJ1-5,-,many,TRBV18,TGTGCCAGCTCACCAATGGACAGAACACGATATAGCAATCAGCCCCAGCATTTT,CASSPMDRTRYSNQPQHF
TRBJ1-1,TRBD1,many,TRBV10-3,TGTGCCATCAGTGAGTCGTCATGGGACAGCCCTGATCGGTCTGCTTTCTTT,CAISESSWDSPDRSAFF
TRBJ1-5,-,many,TRBV30,TGTGCCTGGAGTCAGGGGCCAGGAGGCCATCAGCCCCAGCATTTT,CAWSQGPGGHQPQHF
TRBJ1-4,-,many,TRBV7-9,TGTGCCAGCAGCTTATCTAGGAATGAAAAACTGTTTTTT,CASSLSRNEKLFF
TRBJ2-2,TRBD1,many,TRBV7-9,TGTGCCAGCAGTTTCCAGGGGACAGGGAGACACACCGGGGAGCTGTTTTTT,CASSFQGTGRHTGELFF